One and the same sample provided the 30 T cell receptor beta chains below, sequenced in a study of blood T cell repertoires in COVID-19. This table comes from immunoSEQ multiplex PCR, and its TCRdb copy is limited to in-frame clones, with some not included. The sample has about 380,000 clones; 85% to 90% are singletons. Sequencing was done on a sample of PBMCs or T cells enriched from blood (not recorded which). The receptors were gathered from a woman under 30 who had recovered from COVID-19.

The chain combines TRBV30 with TRBJ1-5; possibly TRBD1 for D (5 bases). Trimming removed 7 bases at V and 1 base at J, with 8 bases between. The germline V gene encodes CDR1 GTSNPN and CDR2 SVGIG (reference sequence). The CDR3 is made up of 12 amino acids. CDR3 sequence reads: CASGGSNQPQHF. DNA of the CDR3: TGTGCCTCCGGGGGGAGCAATCAGCCCCAGCATTTT.

This chain joins TRBV10-3 and TRBJ1-3, with TRBD1 as a possible D gene (6 bases). Germline lookup yields CDR1 ENHRY and CDR2 SYGVKD. This CDR3 spans 16 amino acids. V gave up 4 bases and J gave up 0 bases, with 13 bases separating them. CDR3 DNA sequence: TGTGCCATCAGTGGAACAGGGATTCCCTCTGGAAACACCATATATTTT. It codes for CAISGTGIPSGNTIYF.

The chain uses TRBV19 and TRBJ1-5, with D perhaps TRBD1 (5 bases). Germline-derived CDR1 and CDR2 are LNHDA and SQIVND (reference sequence). The length of the CDR3 is 12 residues. The V gene lost 4 bases and the J gene lost 6 bases, with 7 bases spanning the gap. CDR3 protein: CASSNTGQPQHF. The CDR3, as DNA: TGTGCCAGTAGTAATACAGGTCAGCCCCAGCATTTT.

This clone showed up just once. The V gene is TRBV29-1, the J gene TRBJ1-4; 9 bases match TRBD1. V was pared by 7 bases and J by 5 bases, with 5 bases of the junction left unmatched. The CDR3 spans 13 residues. Looked up from germline, CDR1 is SQVTM and CDR2 is ANQGSEA. In nucleotides, the CDR3 is TGCAGCGCCAAGACAGGGGGGAATGAAAAACTGTTTTTT. Protein: CSAKTGGNEKLFF.

In its sample, this clone was seen once. V gene TRBV6-2 or TRBV6-3 combines with J gene TRBJ1-2; no reliable D call. Trimming stripped 2 bases from V and 6 bases from J, with 16 bases between. The CDR3 has 15 amino acids. Germline CDR1 is MNHEY and CDR2 is SVGEGT. CDR3 bases: TGTGCCAGCAGTTACACGGCGTCGCGGCGGGATGGCTACACCTTC. It encodes CASSYTASRRDGYTF.

The chain recombines TRBV5-1 with TRBJ2-1, with D possibly TRBD1 on 5 matching bases. Germline lookup yields CDR1 SGHRS and CDR2 YFSETQ. The CDR3 totals 15 residues. V was shortened by 0 bases and J by 2 bases, with 9 bases between the two germline ends. CDR3 in amino acids: CASSLEQGTYNEQFF. The CDR3, as DNA: TGCGCCAGCAGCTTGGAGCAGGGAACCTACAATGAGCAGTTCTTC.

In this sample, this clone turned up once. The chain recombines TRBV5-1 with TRBJ1-6; the match to TRBD1 covers 7 bases. The CDR3 consists of 14 residues. Per the germline V gene, CDR1 is SGHRS and CDR2 is YFSETQ. Trimming cost V 4 bases and J 5 bases; bases outside gene matches: 3. The CDR3 nucleotides are TGCGCCAGCAGCCCCACAGGGGATAATTCACCCCTCCACTTT. Translated, it gives CASSPTGDNSPLHF. The whole variable domain, filled in from reference TRBV5-1 and TRBJ1-6, reads KAGVTQTPRYLIKTRGQQVTLSCSPISGHRSVSWYQQTPGQGLQFLFEYFSETQRNKGNFPGRFSGRQFSNSRSEMNVSTLELGDSALYLCASSPTGDNSPLHFGNGTRLTVT.

The rearrangement uses TRBV21-1 and TRBJ1-2; the tabulated D call, TRBD1, remains unverified against the DNA. TRBV21-1 is deemed a pseudogene. CDR3 length: 17 amino acids. The CDR3: CASPTLNGTALRYGYTF. DNA of the CDR3: TGTGCCAGTCCTACCTTGAACGGGACAGCCCTTCGCTATGGCTACACCTTC.

This rearrangement joins TRBV7-9 to TRBJ1-1; D not certain. V shed 4 bases and J shed 2 bases, with 11 bases lying between them. The germline gives CDR1 SEHNR, CDR2 FQNEAQ (reference sequence). This CDR3 has 14 residues. The DNA of the CDR3 is TGTGCCAGCAGCTCCGCTCGACTCAACACTGAAGCTTTCTTT. It codes for CASSSARLNTEAFF.

This clone was recorded a few times. This rearrangement joins TRBV4-1 to TRBJ2-7, with D possibly TRBD1 on 6 matching bases. This CDR3 has 17 amino acids. Trimming removed 0 bases from V and 1 base from J, with 16 bases in between. CDR1 and CDR2 from the germline V gene are MGHRA and YSYEKL. The CDR3 coding sequence is TGCGCCAGCAGCCAAGATCAGATGGGACAAGCGTCCTACGAGCAGTACTTC. Its translation is CASSQDQMGQASYEQYF.

This chain links TRBV7-2 with TRBJ1-3; D gene unclear. The CDR3 contains 15 residues. The V end was cut by 3 bases, the J end by 0 bases, with 9 bases between. Germline values: CDR1 SGHTA, CDR2 FQGNSA. Here the CDR3 DNA reads TGTGCCAGCAGCTTTACAGTACACTCTGGAAACACCATATATTTT. Protein product: CASSFTVHSGNTIYF.

This chain joins TRBV27 and TRBJ1-4; no clear D. With 0 bases removed from V and 3 bases from J, the gap between germline ends came to 5 bases. CDR1 and CDR2 from the germline V gene are MNHEY and SMNVEV (reference sequence). CDR3 length: 14 amino acids. The CDR3 sequence is CASSLSPSNEKLFF. The CDR3 DNA reads TGTGCCAGCAGTTTATCTCCCTCTAATGAAAAACTGTTTTTT.

This chain uses TRBV3-1 (or the pseudogene TRBV3-2) with TRBJ1-2, with 8 bases identical to TRBD1. The CDR3 length is 16 residues. Germline V gives CDR1 LGHDT, CDR2 YNNKEL (reference sequence). Trimming took 0 bases from V and 7 from J; bases not matched to a gene: 10. The CDR3 DNA follows: TGTGCCAGCAGCCAAGATCGAAGATCAGGGGGCTCTGGCTACACCTTC. It encodes CASSQDRRSGGSGYTF.

The chain uses TRBV6-5 and TRBJ2-7; TRBD1 aligns across 7 bases. V shed 7 bases, J shed 4 bases, and the junction held 10 bases outside the gene matches. The CDR3 has 14 amino acids. Looked up from germline, CDR1 is MNHEY and CDR2 is SVGAGI. The CDR3 nucleotides read TGTGCCAGCACAGGGGGTGATTTGCGTTACGAGCAGTACTTC. Its protein product is CASTGGDLRYEQYF.

The rearrangement links TRBV9 to TRBJ2-3, with 12 bases matching TRBD2. V shed 0 bases and J 0 bases; nucleotides not matched to a gene: 5. CDR1 and CDR2 (germline): SGDLS, YYNGEE. CDR3 length equals 18 residues. As DNA, the CDR3 is TGTGCCAGCAGCGTAGCCACTAGCGGGGGGCCGAGCACAGATACGCAGTATTTT. It translates to CASSVATSGGPSTDTQYF.

This clone showed up just a few times. V gene TRBV4-1 combines with J gene TRBJ1-2; maybe TRBD1 (6 bases). The germline V gene has CDR1 MGHRA and CDR2 YSYEKL. The ends were cut back, 7 bases at V and 3 bases at J, with 6 bases in the middle. This CDR3 spans 11 amino acids. The CDR3 loop is CASTGDYGYTF. In DNA, the CDR3 is TGCGCCAGCACAGGGGACTATGGCTACACCTTC.

This clone appeared a single time. The chain is built from TRBV2 and TRBJ2-7; D perhaps matches TRBD2 (5 bases). The CDR3 extends over 22 amino acids. Germline values: CDR1 SNHLY, CDR2 FYNNEI. Trimming cost V 5 bases and J 4 bases, with 39 bases left between them. The CDR3 DNA follows: TGTGCCAGCAGTCAACCGGGAAACAAAAGCGGTTCCGAGAGGTCGTCGGCGTACGAGCAGTACTTC. Its translation: CASSQPGNKSGSERSSAYEQYF.

This chain connects TRBV19 to TRBJ2-5; TRBD2 agrees at 8 bases. The CDR3 consists of 17 residues. With V trimmed by 5 bases and J by 2 bases, 13 bases remained unmatched. In germline, CDR1 is LNHDA, CDR2 SQIVND (reference sequence). The chain's CDR3 is CASSPLFVAGKQETQYF. In nucleotides, the CDR3 is TGTGCCAGTAGTCCCCTCTTTGTAGCGGGAAAACAAGAGACCCAGTACTTC.

The genes are TRBV6-4 and TRBJ2-1; 8 bases fit TRBD2. Germline CDR1 and CDR2: MRHNA and SNTAGT. V was clipped by 10 bases and J by 1 base; unmatched bases: 3. The CDR3 covers 13 residues. CDR3 sequence reads: CATSGGSYNEQFF. The CDR3 DNA follows: TGTGCCACCAGCGGGGGATCCTACAATGAGCAGTTCTTC.

The chain uses TRBV19 and TRBJ1-1; no firm D call. Trimming stripped 6 bases from V and 5 bases from J, with 19 bases between. The length of the CDR3 is 15 residues. The germline V gene has CDR1 LNHDA and CDR2 SQIVND (reference sequence). The CDR3 region is CASRIGEDGITEAFF. The CDR3 coding sequence is TGTGCCAGTAGAATCGGGGAGGACGGGATTACTGAAGCTTTCTTT.

The chain carries TRBV3-1 (or the pseudogene TRBV3-2) and TRBJ1-1; a possible D gene is TRBD1 (5 bases). The V and J ends lost 8 bases and 5 bases respectively, with 18 bases between them. The CDR3 totals 14 residues. Germline-derived CDR1 and CDR2 are LGHDT and YNNKEL (reference sequence). CDR3 DNA: TGTGCCAGCGCTGTCCTGGGGGAGGGTACTGAAGCTTTCTTT. Translating it yields CASAVLGEGTEAFF.

This rearrangement joins TRBV3-1 (or the pseudogene TRBV3-2) to TRBJ2-5; a possible D gene is TRBD1 (6 bases). Germline lookup yields CDR1 LGHDT and CDR2 YNNKEL (reference sequence). This CDR3 has 15 residues. V gave up 4 bases and J gave up 0 bases, with 12 bases separating them. CDR3 DNA: TGTGCCAGCAGCCTTACAGGGATGTACCAAGAGACCCAGTACTTC. This encodes CASSLTGMYQETQYF.

This chain joins TRBV2 and TRBJ1-2, with 7 bases aligning to TRBD1. The CDR3 runs to 12 residues. CDR1 SNHLY and CDR2 FYNNEI come from the germline V gene. V lost 5 bases, J lost 8 bases, and 5 bases stayed unmatched. The CDR3 here is CASSKDRQGYTF. CDR3 DNA: TGTGCCAGCAGTAAGGACAGGCAGGGCTACACCTTC.

The J gene is TRBJ2-2, the V gene TRBV9; a possible D gene is TRBD1 (5 bases). The V gene lost 0 bases and the J gene lost 0 bases, with 9 bases spanning the gap. Germline V lookup: CDR1 SGDLS, CDR2 YYNGEE. This CDR3 comprises 16 residues. In nucleotides, the CDR3 is TGTGCCAGCAGCGTAGCCGGACACTCGAACACCGGGGAGCTGTTTTTT. This translates into CASSVAGHSNTGELFF. Combining the CDR3 with reference TRBV9 and TRBJ2-2 gives the whole variable domain DSGVTQTPKHLITATGQRVTLRCSPRSGDLSVYWYQQSLDQGLQFLIQYYNGEERAKGNILERFSAQQFPDLHSELNLSSLELGDSALYFCASSVAGHSNTGELFFGEGSRLTVL.

This clone was observed once. The J gene is TRBJ1-4, the V gene TRBV5-1, with 7 bases identical to TRBD1. Germline V gene lookup returns CDR1 SGHRS and CDR2 YFSETQ. V shed 1 base, J shed 5 bases, and the junction held 5 bases outside the gene matches. The length of the CDR3 is 15 residues. The CDR3 coding sequence is TGCGCCAGCAGCTTGTCTTGGACAGGCAATGAAAAACTGTTTTTT. It yields the protein CASSLSWTGNEKLFF.

V usage is TRBV4-3 and J usage is TRBJ1-1; 8 bases line up with TRBD1. The CDR3 extends over 15 amino acids. From germline, CDR1 is LGHNA and CDR2 YSLEER. Losses at the gene ends were 4 bases for V and 4 bases for J; bases not matched to a gene: 8. CDR3 nucleotides: TGCGCCAGCAGCCGGACCCAGGGGGCGGGCACTGAAGCTTTCTTT. Protein product: CASSRTQGAGTEAFF.

This clone was seen a single time. This chain's CDR3 is CASSTGAAGGNEQFF. The CDR3 DNA follows: TGTGCCAGTAGTACAGGGGCAGCGGGGGGGAATGAGCAGTTCTTC. The genes are TRBV19 and TRBJ2-1; TRBD2 matches 10 bases. The trim removed 4 bases at V and 7 bases at J, leaving 7 bases unmatched. The germline V gene encodes CDR1 LNHDA and CDR2 SQIVND (reference sequence). This CDR3 comprises 15 residues.

The rearrangement uses TRBV29-1 and TRBJ1-2; D is unclear. The germline CDR1 and CDR2 sequences are SQVTM and ANQGSEA. The CDR3 is 13 amino acids. V lost 4 bases, J lost 2 bases, and 11 bases lay in between. CDR3 nucleotides: TGCAGCGTTGTTATATTGGGCAACTATGGCTACACCTTC. Residues: CSVVILGNYGYTF.

V and J are TRBV19 and TRBJ1-6; no clear D gene. Deletions cut 8 bases from V and 9 bases from J, with 14 bases between. The CDR3 runs 13 residues. Germline-derived CDR1 and CDR2 are LNHDA and SQIVND (reference sequence). The CDR3: CASPGIRPSPLHF. The CDR3 nucleotides read TGTGCCAGTCCCGGGATCCGACCTTCACCCCTCCACTTT.

This chain joins TRBV15 and TRBJ1-6; TRBD1 is a possible D gene (5 bases). CDR3 length: 16 amino acids. Germline CDR1 and CDR2: LNHNV and YYDKDF (reference sequence). Trimming removed 0 bases at V and 6 bases at J, with 12 bases between. CDR3: CATSRETGKTNSPLHF. Written as DNA, the CDR3 is TGTGCCACCAGCAGAGAAACAGGAAAAACTAATTCACCCCTCCACTTT.